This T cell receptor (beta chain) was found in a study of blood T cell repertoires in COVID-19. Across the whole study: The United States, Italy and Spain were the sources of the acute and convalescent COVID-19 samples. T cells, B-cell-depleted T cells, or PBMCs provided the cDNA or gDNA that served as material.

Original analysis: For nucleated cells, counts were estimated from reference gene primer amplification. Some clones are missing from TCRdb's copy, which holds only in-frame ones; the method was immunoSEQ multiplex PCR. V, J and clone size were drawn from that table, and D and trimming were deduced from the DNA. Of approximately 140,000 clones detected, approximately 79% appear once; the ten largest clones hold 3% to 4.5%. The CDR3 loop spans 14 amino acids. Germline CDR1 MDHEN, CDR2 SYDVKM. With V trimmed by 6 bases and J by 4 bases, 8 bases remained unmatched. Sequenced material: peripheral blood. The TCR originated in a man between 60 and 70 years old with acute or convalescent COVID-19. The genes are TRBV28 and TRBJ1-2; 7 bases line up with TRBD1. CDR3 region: CASSTLQGTYGYTF. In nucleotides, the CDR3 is TGTGCCAGCAGCACTCTACAGGGGACCTATGGCTACACCTTC.